Listed below are T cell receptor beta chains from one sample, sequenced in a study of post-analysis software for immune sequencing data. MiXCR, run by TCRdb on the PCR reads, gives a single entry per CDR3 protein. The repertoire consists of about 770,000 distinct CDR3 sequences, with just over 45% occurring once and the leading ten covering roughly 4.5%. The sequencing sample was made of blood. These receptors were collected from a girl aged 5-17 years with multiple sclerosis. Both conserved end residues are part of each CDR3. Fields, in order: J gene, D gene, clone size, V gene, CDR3 protein, CDR3 DNA. D genes are given only for firm matches. Clone size is not always given. Where it is, it says once, few, many or a class for expanded clones.

J: TRBJ2-7; D: TRBD2; size: -; V: TRBV4-3; CDR3: CASSQGAGPYEQYF; DNA: TGCGCCAGCAGCCAAGGAGCGGGACCCTACGAGCAGTACTTC
J: TRBJ2-7; D: TRBD2; size: -; V: TRBV20-1; CDR3: CSAPLAGGLGEQYF; DNA: TGCAGTGCTCCCTTGGCGGGAGGGTTGGGGGAGCAGTACTTC
J: TRBJ1-1; D: TRBD1; size: -; V: TRBV7-6; CDR3: CASSSRQGVEVGTEAFF; DNA: TGTGCCAGCAGCTCGAGACAGGGGGTAGAGGTCGGGACTGAAGCTTTCTTT
J: TRBJ2-7; D: TRBD2; size: few; V: TRBV4-3; CDR3: CASSWREVYEQYF; DNA: TGCGCCAGCAGCTGGCGGGAGGTCTACGAGCAGTACTTC
J: TRBJ1-2; D: -; size: few; V: TRBV7-8; CDR3: CASSRDQSANYGYTF; DNA: TGTGCCAGCAGCCGTGACCAAAGCGCTAACTATGGCTACACCTTC
J: TRBJ2-3; D: TRBD2; size: -; V: TRBV7-2; CDR3: CASSLAIAGGGTDTQYF; DNA: TGTGCCAGCAGCTTAGCGATAGCGGGAGGGGGCACAGATACGCAGTATTTT
J: TRBJ2-5; D: TRBD2; size: once; V: TRBV5-1; CDR3: CASSKRRTSSQETQYF; DNA: TGCGCCAGCAGCAAGCGCCGGACTAGCTCACAAGAGACCCAGTACTTC
J: TRBJ2-7; D: -; size: few; V: TRBV10-2; CDR3: CASSGFGTGSYEQYF; DNA: TGCGCCAGCAGTGGGTTTGGGACCGGCTCCTACGAGCAGTACTTC
J: TRBJ1-2; D: -; size: many; V: TRBV29-1; CDR3: CSVEGQAGLANYGYTF; DNA: TGCAGCGTTGAGGGGCAGGCGGGCCTAGCTAACTATGGCTACACCTTC
J: TRBJ2-1; D: -; size: -; V: TRBV12-3/TRBV12-4; CDR3: CASSLRGGTSQQFF; DNA: TGTGCCAGCAGTTTGAGAGGGGGGACCTCCCAGCAGTTCTTC
J: TRBJ2-5; D: -; size: -; V: TRBV7-3; CDR3: CASSPTPWAEERYF; DNA: TGTGCCAGCAGCCCTACCCCGTGGGCGGAAGAGCGGTACTTC
J: TRBJ2-7; D: -; size: -; V: TRBV20-1; CDR3: CSARHILYYEQYF; DNA: TGCAGTGCTAGGCACATATTATACTACGAGCAGTACTTC
J: TRBJ2-5; D: -; size: few; V: TRBV28; CDR3: CASSQPTYQETQYF; DNA: TGTGCCAGCAGCCAACCAACGTACCAAGAGACCCAGTACTTC
J: TRBJ2-7; D: -; size: few; V: TRBV6-5; CDR3: CASNQGIGEQYF; DNA: TGTGCCAGCAACCAGGGGATAGGGGAGCAGTACTTC
J: TRBJ2-5; D: TRBD2; size: -; V: TRBV20-1; CDR3: CSASQREGRETQYF; DNA: TGCAGTGCTAGTCAGCGGGAGGGCCGAGAGACCCAGTACTTC
J: TRBJ2-5; D: TRBD1; size: -; V: TRBV5-1; CDR3: CASSTGGGETQYF; DNA: TGCGCCAGCAGTACAGGGGGCGGAGAGACCCAGTACTTC
J: TRBJ2-7; D: TRBD2; size: -; V: TRBV10-3; CDR3: CAISESFSGSSYEQYF; DNA: TGTGCCATCAGTGAGTCGTTTAGCGGGAGTTCCTACGAGCAGTACTTC
J: TRBJ2-7; D: -; size: few; V: TRBV6-5; CDR3: CASSYSLDGSPREQYF; DNA: TGTGCCAGCAGTTACTCCCTGGACGGCAGTCCTCGGGAGCAGTACTTC
J: TRBJ2-1; D: TRBD1; size: -; V: TRBV12-3/TRBV12-4; CDR3: CASRYTGARSSYNEQFF; DNA: TGTGCCAGCAGGTATACAGGGGCTAGGTCCTCCTACAATGAGCAGTTCTTC
J: TRBJ2-7; D: -; size: few; V: TRBV5-1; CDR3: CASSLGLPGEQYF; DNA: TGCGCCAGCAGCTTAGGACTTCCGGGGGAGCAGTACTTC
J: TRBJ2-7; D: -; size: few; V: TRBV12-3/TRBV12-4; CDR3: CASSSPTYYEQYF; DNA: TGTGCCAGCAGTTCGCCGACTTACTACGAGCAGTACTTC
J: TRBJ2-4; D: TRBD1; size: -; V: TRBV29-1; CDR3: CSVGDRGLSGDHNEQYF; DNA: TGCAGCGTTGGGGACAGGGGACTTAGCGGGGATCACAATGAGCAGTACTTC
J: TRBJ2-3; D: TRBD2; size: few; V: TRBV7-2; CDR3: CASSKSGTSTDTQYF; DNA: TGTGCCAGCAGCAAAAGCGGGACCAGCACAGATACGCAGTATTTT
J: TRBJ1-2; D: -; size: -; V: TRBV27; CDR3: CASTAGTDTSFGYTF; DNA: TGTGCCAGCACCGCCGGGACGGACACTTCTTTTGGCTACACCTTC
J: TRBJ1-4; D: TRBD1; size: few; V: TRBV29-1; CDR3: CSVLGTGLSTNEKLFF; DNA: TGCAGCGTGCTTGGGACAGGGTTGTCGACTAATGAAAAACTGTTTTTT
J: TRBJ2-3; D: TRBD1; size: -; V: TRBV12-3/TRBV12-4; CDR3: CASSLRGQGVDTQYF; DNA: TGTGCCAGCAGTTTAAGGGGACAGGGGGTGGATACGCAGTATTTT
J: TRBJ2-3; D: -; size: -; V: TRBV12-3/TRBV12-4; CDR3: CASSLSPTTEAGTQYF; DNA: TGTGCCAGCAGTTTGTCCCCCACGACCGAGGCAGGAACGCAGTATTTT
J: TRBJ1-1; D: -; size: -; V: TRBV12-3/TRBV12-4; CDR3: CASTLDQGWTEAFF; DNA: TGTGCCAGCACCCTAGATCAGGGGTGGACTGAAGCTTTCTTT
J: TRBJ1-2; D: TRBD1; size: -; V: TRBV12-3/TRBV12-4; CDR3: CASSSGQAVYGYTF; DNA: TGTGCCAGCAGTTCCGGACAGGCCGTCTATGGCTACACCTTC
J: TRBJ2-7; D: -; size: few; V: TRBV29-1; CDR3: CSVWGPSLGEQYF; DNA: TGCAGCGTCTGGGGACCTTCCCTGGGGGAGCAGTACTTC
J: TRBJ1-2; D: -; size: -; V: TRBV10-3; CDR3: CAISGSTGSNYGYTF; DNA: TGTGCCATCAGTGGGTCGACGGGATCAAACTATGGCTACACCTTC
J: TRBJ2-7; D: -; size: few; V: TRBV7-2; CDR3: CASSRGRVPYEQYF; DNA: TGTGCCAGCAGCAGGGGACGGGTCCCCTACGAGCAGTACTTC
J: TRBJ2-1; D: TRBD2; size: -; V: TRBV20-1; CDR3: CSARELAGAYNEQFF; DNA: TGCAGTGCTAGAGAACTAGCGGGCGCCTACAATGAGCAGTTCTTC
J: TRBJ2-7; D: TRBD1; size: -; V: TRBV7-3; CDR3: CASSPRTGYDEQYF; DNA: TGTGCCAGCAGCCCCCGGACAGGGTACGACGAGCAGTACTTC
J: TRBJ1-5; D: TRBD1; size: -; V: TRBV5-1; CDR3: CASSEGQDSNQPQHF; DNA: TGCGCCAGCAGCGAAGGACAGGATAGCAATCAGCCCCAGCATTTT
J: TRBJ1-1; D: -; size: -; V: TRBV5-1; CDR3: CASSLESEAFF; DNA: TGCGCCAGCAGCTTGGAAAGTGAAGCTTTCTTT
J: TRBJ2-7; D: TRBD2; size: -; V: TRBV5-1; CDR3: CAGSLSLAAPYEQYF; DNA: TGCGCCGGCAGCTTGAGCCTAGCGGCCCCCTACGAGCAGTACTTC
J: TRBJ2-7; D: -; size: -; V: TRBV7-8; CDR3: CASSFAYSEQYF; DNA: TGTGCCAGCAGCTTCGCCTACAGCGAGCAGTACTTC
J: TRBJ2-3; D: -; size: few; V: TRBV10-1; CDR3: CASSGRAGTDTQYF; DNA: TGCGCCAGCAGTGGTAGGGCCGGCACAGATACGCAGTATTTT
J: TRBJ2-5; D: TRBD2; size: few; V: TRBV6-5; CDR3: CASSHGLAGGQETQYF; DNA: TGTGCCAGCAGTCATGGACTAGCGGGAGGGCAAGAGACCCAGTACTTC
J: TRBJ2-7; D: TRBD2; size: -; V: TRBV10-3; CDR3: CAISESTSGSGEQYF; DNA: TGTGCCATCAGTGAGTCAACTAGCGGGAGTGGCGAGCAGTACTTC
J: TRBJ2-1; D: TRBD2; size: -; V: TRBV7-7; CDR3: CASSLGASGTNEQFF; DNA: TGTGCTAGCAGCTTAGGGGCTAGCGGGACAAATGAGCAGTTCTTC
J: TRBJ2-3; D: -; size: -; V: TRBV5-1; CDR3: CASSSLGATDTQYF; DNA: TGCGCCAGCAGCAGCTTGGGGGCCACAGATACGCAGTATTTT
J: TRBJ2-5; D: -; size: -; V: TRBV9; CDR3: CASSVGLVQETQYF; DNA: TGTGCCAGCAGCGTGGGACTTGTACAAGAGACCCAGTACTTC
J: TRBJ2-7; D: TRBD2; size: -; V: TRBV20-1; CDR3: CSAPNPGTIAGYEQYF; DNA: TGCAGTGCCCCGAACCCCGGGACTATAGCCGGGTACGAGCAGTACTTC
J: TRBJ2-7; D: -; size: -; V: TRBV7-9; CDR3: CASSLGGSQTRPQYF; DNA: TGTGCCAGCAGCTTAGGTGGCAGCCAAACGAGGCCCCAGTACTTC
J: TRBJ2-3; D: TRBD2; size: -; V: TRBV27; CDR3: CASRTTSGSTDTQYF; DNA: TGTGCCAGCAGGACCACTAGCGGGAGCACAGATACGCAGTATTTT
J: TRBJ1-2; D: TRBD1; size: few; V: TRBV5-1; CDR3: CASNLGQGRIYTF; DNA: TGCGCCAGCAATCTGGGACAGGGACGGATCTACACCTTC
J: TRBJ1-1; D: -; size: -; V: TRBV6-2/TRBV6-3; CDR3: CASSYLEHVPWAFF; DNA: TGTGCCAGCAGTTACCTAGAACACGTCCCGTGGGCTTTCTTT
J: TRBJ1-5; D: TRBD1; size: few; V: TRBV4-2; CDR3: CASSQDGGQGLNQPQHF; DNA: TGTGCCAGCAGCCAAGATGGGGGACAGGGACTGAATCAGCCCCAGCATTTT
J: TRBJ1-2; D: TRBD1; size: few; V: TRBV12-3/TRBV12-4; CDR3: CASSHQGVNYGYTF; DNA: TGTGCCAGCAGTCACCAGGGGGTTAACTATGGCTACACCTTC
J: TRBJ2-6; D: -; size: many; V: TRBV20-1; CDR3: CSARPPGANVLTF; DNA: TGCAGTGCTCGTCCCCCCGGGGCCAACGTCCTGACTTTC
J: TRBJ1-2; D: TRBD1; size: once; V: TRBV12-3/TRBV12-4; CDR3: CASREQGAGYGYTF; DNA: TGTGCCAGCAGGGAACAGGGGGCTGGATATGGCTACACCTTC
J: TRBJ1-2; D: -; size: -; V: TRBV4-2; CDR3: CASSQDPAVDGYTF; DNA: TGTGCCAGCAGCCAAGATCCTGCGGTGGATGGCTACACCTTC
J: TRBJ2-5; D: TRBD2; size: -; V: TRBV29-1; CDR3: CSVAGLAGGVETQYF; DNA: TGCAGCGTCGCCGGACTAGCGGGAGGAGTAGAGACCCAGTACTTC
J: TRBJ2-1; D: -; size: few; V: TRBV2; CDR3: CASSDSPPQALEQFF; DNA: TGTGCCAGCAGTGACTCCCCGCCGCAGGCTCTTGAGCAGTTCTTC
J: TRBJ1-4; D: -; size: -; V: TRBV28; CDR3: CASSLRNEKLFF; DNA: TGTGCCAGCAGTCTACGGAATGAAAAACTGTTTTTT